The 23 T cell receptor beta chains in this list originate from one sample, sequenced in a study of T-cell memory formation after mild COVID-19. A single record per CDR3 protein comes from TCRdb applying MiXCR to the 5' RACE reads. The sample carries more than 35,000 distinct CDR3 sequences, roughly 9.8% recorded once. Sequencing was performed on PBMCs or a T cell subset sorted from them (not recorded which). The source is an adult woman who had mild COVID-19 (a few samples of this study predate the infection). Cell type and time point are not known.

This clonotype was seen ten or more times. V usage is TRBV7-3 and J usage is TRBJ2-2, with D possibly called TRBD1 or TRBD2 (5 bases each). V was shortened by 5 bases and J by 3 bases, with 13 bases between the two germline ends. The germline V gene encodes CDR1 SGHTA and CDR2 FQGTGA. The CDR3 length is 15 residues. The chain's CDR3 is CASSLGLGDTGELFF. The CDR3 nucleotides read TGTGCCAGCAGCCTCGGTTTGGGGGACACCGGGGAGCTGTTTTTT.

The rearrangement uses TRBV3-1 and TRBJ2-7; possible D gene TRBD2, 5 bases. The germline CDR1 and CDR2 sequences are LGHDT and YNNKEL (reference sequence). V was cut by 4 bases and J by 7 bases, with 20 bases left in between. This CDR3 contains 15 residues. The CDR3 sequence: CASSPELGTEGEQYF. The DNA of the CDR3 is TGTGCCAGCAGCCCTGAGCTGGGAACTGAGGGAGAGCAGTACTTC.

This clonotype was found a few times. The V gene is TRBV11-3, the J gene TRBJ2-7, with 8 bases fitting TRBD1. The junction had 11 bases not matched to a gene; V was cut back by 3 bases and J by 4 bases. This CDR3 is built from 16 residues. CDR1 and CDR2 (germline): SGHNT, YENEEA. CDR3 DNA: TGTGCCAGCAGCTTCGCTTCCGGGACAGGCGAATACGAGCAGTACTTC. It yields the protein CASSFASGTGEYEQYF.

This clonotype was seen more than once but under ten times. This sequence joins TRBV7-2 and TRBJ2-7; 14 positions match TRBD2. The CDR3 is 18 residues long. Germline V gene sequence: CDR1 SGHTA, CDR2 FQGNSA. Trimming took 8 bases from V and 0 from J; bases not matched to a gene: 12. The chain's CDR3 is CASSPRTSGGPSSYEQYF. The CDR3 DNA reads as TGTGCCAGCTCCCCACGGACTAGCGGGGGGCCGAGCTCCTACGAGCAGTACTTC.

This clonotype was seen ten or more times. This rearrangement joins TRBV7-9 to TRBJ2-6; D is undetermined. V lost 3 bases and J lost 4, with 4 bases in between. Germline lookup yields CDR1 SEHNR and CDR2 FQNEAQ (reference sequence). The CDR3 runs 13 residues. The CDR3 region is CASSFRGANVLTF. In DNA form, the CDR3 reads TGTGCCAGCAGCTTCAGGGGGGCCAACGTCCTGACTTTC.

In its sample, this clonotype was seen many times. V usage is TRBV12-3 or TRBV12-4 and J usage is TRBJ2-7, with no clear D. The V end was cut by 7 bases, the J end by 4 bases, with 8 bases between. The CDR3 totals 11 residues. CDR3 in amino acids: CASNDGYEQYF. The CDR3 nucleotides are TGTGCCAGCAATGACGGTTACGAGCAGTACTTC.

The chain joins TRBV2 to TRBJ1-2; a possible D gene is TRBD1 (5 bases). The CDR3 covers 14 residues. V lost 3 bases and J lost 4, with 12 bases in between. Looked up from germline, CDR1 is SNHLY and CDR2 is FYNNEI. The CDR3 bases are TGTGCCAGCAGTGATCCAGGGAAACCCTATGGCTACACCTTC. Its protein is CASSDPGKPYGYTF.

At least ten counts were recorded for this clonotype. The J gene is TRBJ2-5, the V gene TRBV7-9; 9 bases line up with TRBD1. Germline CDR1 SEHNR, CDR2 FQNEAQ (reference sequence). The CDR3 is made up of 16 amino acids. J was trimmed by 3 bases and V by 7 bases; bases with no gene match: 12. Written as DNA, the CDR3 is TGTGCCAGCACCACTCGACCGGGACAGGGAAAAGAGACCCAGTACTTC. Translated: CASTTRPGQGKETQYF. The variable domain in full, with the rest retrieved from reference TRBV7-9 and TRBJ2-5, is DTGVSQNPRHKITKRGQNVTFRCDPISEHNRLYWYRQTLGQGPEFLTYFQNEAQLEKSRLLSDRFSAERPKGSFSTLEIQRTEQGDSAMYLCASTTRPGQGKETQYFGPGTRLLVL.

J is TRBJ2-2 and V is TRBV5-1; D is ambiguous. This CDR3 spans 14 amino acids. Germline loops: CDR1 SGHRS, CDR2 YFSETQ. Trimming cost V 0 bases and J 1 base, with 4 bases left between them. CDR3 sequence reads: CASSLVVNTGELFF. The CDR3 bases are TGCGCCAGCAGCTTGGTAGTGAACACCGGGGAGCTGTTTTTT.

The chain carries TRBV5-1 and TRBJ2-1, with 9 bases identical to TRBD1. The V and J ends lost 3 bases and 8 bases, in that order; junction bases with no gene match: 12. The CDR3 totals 16 residues. Germline V gene sequence: CDR1 SGHRS, CDR2 YFSETQ. The CDR3 region is CASSYLPGQGDDEQFF. CDR3 bases: TGCGCCAGCAGCTACTTACCGGGACAGGGTGACGATGAGCAGTTCTTC.

This clonotype was observed at least ten times. The CDR3 DNA sequence: TGTGCCAGCAGCCAAGATAGCGGGGGGGCAAATGAGCAGTTCTTC. This gives the protein CASSQDSGGANEQFF. The chain employs TRBV4-2 and TRBJ2-1; TRBD2 matches at 11 bases. The CDR3 covers 15 residues. Germline trimming cut 0 bases from V and 7 bases from J; bases unmatched to any gene: 2. Germline V gene lookup returns CDR1 LGHNA and CDR2 YNFKEQ.

This chain's CDR3 is CSARGDYYGYTF. The CDR3 DNA sequence: TGCAGCGCTAGGGGGGACTACTATGGCTACACCTTC. The chain recombines TRBV29-1 with TRBJ1-2, with D perhaps matching TRBD1 (6 bases). Germline assignment: CDR1 SQVTM and CDR2 ANQGSEA. The CDR3 sequence is 12 residues long. V was shortened by 7 bases and J by 3 bases, with 12 bases between the two germline ends.

This clonotype came up many times. This chain uses TRBV18 with TRBJ2-1, with TRBD2 matching 12 bases. This CDR3 contains 16 residues. With V trimmed by 1 base and J by 3 bases, 1 base remained unmatched. Germline V CDR1 and CDR2: KGHSH, LQKENI. The CDR3 sequence is CASSPRTSGVYNEQFF. The CDR3 bases are TGTGCCAGCTCACCACGGACTAGCGGGGTCTACAATGAGCAGTTCTTC.

This chain connects TRBV5-1 to TRBJ2-2; TRBD1 matches 7 bases. V lost 6 bases to trimming and J lost 5 bases; unmatched junction nucleotides: 10. In germline, CDR1 is SGHRS, CDR2 YFSETQ. The CDR3 length is 15 residues. The CDR3 bases are TGCGCCAGCAAAATCCGAGGGGGCGAAACCGGGGAGCTGTTTTTT. Translating gives CASKIRGGETGELFF.

The rearrangement uses TRBV24-1 and TRBJ2-1; 10 bases map to TRBD2. The germline CDR1 and CDR2 sequences are KGHDR and SFDVKD. CDR3 length: 16 amino acids. V trimming: 1 base; J trimming: 4 bases; junction bases outside the gene matches: 3. The CDR3 is CATSDFLAGEYNEQFF. CDR3 sequence (DNA): TGTGCCACCAGTGATTTTCTAGCGGGAGAGTACAATGAGCAGTTCTTC.

This clonotype was seen a handful of times. The genes are TRBV5-1 and TRBJ2-2; 9 bases agree with TRBD1. The CDR3 sequence is 15 residues long. J lost 5 bases, V lost 2 bases, and 4 bases had no gene match. Germline V CDR1 and CDR2: SGHRS, YFSETQ. The CDR3, as DNA: TGCGCCAGCAGCTTAAGGGACAGGGCGACCGGGGAGCTGTTTTTT. Its protein product is CASSLRDRATGELFF. The full variable domain, completed using reference TRBV5-1 and TRBJ2-2, is KAGVTQTPRYLIKTRGQQVTLSCSPISGHRSVSWYQQTPGQGLQFLFEYFSETQRNKGNFPGRFSGRQFSNSRSEMNVSTLELGDSALYLCASSLRDRATGELFFGEGSRLTVL.

V usage is TRBV7-2 and J usage is TRBJ2-3, with D unresolved. The germline gives CDR1 SGHTA, CDR2 FQGNSA. Trimming pared 4 bases from V and 4 bases from J, leaving 9 bases between. The CDR3 covers 13 residues. The CDR3 loop reads CASSSTRADTQYF. The CDR3 bases are TGTGCCAGCAGCTCGACTCGGGCAGATACGCAGTATTTT.

The rearrangement uses TRBV20-1 and TRBJ2-1, with D possibly being TRBD2 (6 bases). Germline V CDR1 and CDR2: DFQATT, SNEGSKA (reference sequence). V was clipped by 1 base and J by 2 bases, with 12 bases between them. This CDR3 spans 15 amino acids. In nucleotides, the CDR3 is TGCAGTGCTAGAGTGGGGGGTTTCGCCTACAATGAGCAGTTCTTC. Its protein is CSARVGGFAYNEQFF.

A few counts support this clonotype. The V and J genes are TRBV10-3 and TRBJ2-7, with TRBD1 matching over 10 bases. The V gene's germline CDR1 is ENHRY and CDR2 SYGVKD. The CDR3 is made up of 14 amino acids. V shed 6 bases and J 5 bases; nucleotides not matched to a gene: 7. For the CDR3, the DNA is TGTGCCATCAGCGCGGGACAGGGGTCCCACGAGCAGTACTTC. As protein: CAISAGQGSHEQYF.

V usage is TRBV19 and J usage is TRBJ1-4; D ambiguous. The CDR3 length is 13 residues. Trimming stripped 2 bases from V and 12 bases from J, with 13 bases between. Per germline, CDR1 LNHDA and CDR2 SQIVND (reference sequence). The CDR3 loop is CASSISERPQLFF. CDR3 coding DNA: TGTGCCAGTAGTATATCTGAACGGCCTCAACTGTTTTTT.

This clonotype has only a few counts. This CDR3 is CASTLEMTAYQPQHF. For the CDR3, the DNA is TGTGCCAGCACCCTAGAGATGACAGCTTATCAGCCCCAGCATTTT. This chain joins TRBV6-1 and TRBJ1-5; weak D call: TRBD1 (5 bases). Germline V gene sequence: CDR1 MNHNS, CDR2 SASEGT. Trimming stripped 7 bases from V and 5 bases from J, with 18 bases between. There are 15 residues in the CDR3.

Many counts were recorded for this clonotype. The rearrangement links TRBV28 to TRBJ2-3; no clear D. Trimming took 3 bases from V and 1 from J, leaving 2 bases between them. The length of the CDR3 is 12 residues. The germline V gene has CDR1 MDHEN and CDR2 SYDVKM. The CDR3, as DNA: TGTGCCAGCAGTTTGCGCACAGATACGCAGTATTTT. Encoded protein: CASSLRTDTQYF.

This clonotype has ten or more counts. CDR3 coding DNA: TGTGCCAGCAGCCCGCCCGGGCTGGCCACATCTGGGGCCAACGTCCTGACTTTC. Amino acids: CASSPPGLATSGANVLTF. This rearrangement joins TRBV7-9 to TRBJ2-6, with no clear D. There are 18 residues in the CDR3. Germline CDR1 and CDR2: SEHNR and FQNEAQ (reference sequence). V gave up 5 bases and J gave up 1 base, with 18 bases separating them. Drawing the rest from reference TRBV7-9 and TRBJ2-6, the complete variable domain is DTGVSQNPRHKITKRGQNVTFRCDPISEHNRLYWYRQTLGQGPEFLTYFQNEAQLEKSRLLSDRFSAERPKGSFSTLEIQRTEQGDSAMYLCASSPPGLATSGANVLTFGAGSRLTVL.